Shown below are 18 T cell receptor beta chains from a single sample sequenced in a study of T cell responses to AZD1222 COVID-19 vaccine. Here immunoSEQ multiplex PCR was the method, and the copy in TCRdb shows in-frame clones only, minus some. The table has approximately 140,000 clones, roughly 90% seen once. This specimen was peripheral blood, taken 28 days after the second AZD1222 dose. The receptor source for this set is an adult who received the AZD1222 COVID-19 vaccine.

V and J are TRBV5-5 and TRBJ1-5; D is ambiguous. There are 15 residues in the CDR3. Germline V CDR1 and CDR2: SGHKS, YYEKEE (reference sequence). The germline V and J ends were trimmed by 3 bases and 5 bases, with 15 bases remaining between them. CDR3 coding DNA: TGTGCCAGCAGCTATGCCTTGAGAACGGATCAGCCCCAGCATTTT. This gives the protein CASSYALRTDQPQHF.

The chain employs TRBV4-1 and TRBJ2-7; the D is unclear. The CDR3 is 15 residues long. In germline, CDR1 is MGHRA, CDR2 YSYEKL. V was trimmed by 1 base and J by 4 bases, leaving 14 bases between them. The CDR3 is CASSQGSSIGYEQYF. DNA of the CDR3: TGCGCCAGCAGCCAAGGATCGTCGATCGGGTACGAGCAGTACTTC.

This chain connects TRBV19 to TRBJ1-5; no definite D call. Germline V lookup: CDR1 LNHDA, CDR2 SQIVND (reference sequence). V lost 1 base to trimming and J lost 5 bases, with 21 bases between them. This CDR3 has 18 amino acids. The CDR3 here is CASSIAPLGEDFYQPQHF. CDR3 DNA: TGTGCCAGTAGTATAGCCCCTTTAGGAGAAGACTTCTATCAGCCCCAGCATTTT.

The V gene is TRBV7-9, the J gene TRBJ1-5, with a possible D match to TRBD1 (5 bases). V lost 5 bases and J lost 0, with 14 bases in between. CDR3 length: 16 amino acids. Germline V gives CDR1 SEHNR, CDR2 FQNEAQ (reference sequence). The CDR3 bases are TGTGCCAGCAGCCTAACAGGCCCCAGTAGCAATCAGCCCCAGCATTTT. This codes for CASSLTGPSSNQPQHF.

CDR3 bases: TGTGCCAGCAGTGAACGCAGAGGCTATGGCTACACCTTC. Residues: CASSERRGYGYTF. The rearrangement joins TRBV6-1 to TRBJ1-2, with D unresolved. V shed 2 bases and J shed 4 bases, with 8 bases lying between them. The CDR3 contains 13 residues. Germline values: CDR1 MNHNS, CDR2 SASEGT.

In this sample, this clone turned up once. The chain joins TRBV27 to TRBJ1-1; D not resolved. V was trimmed by 10 bases and J by 1 base, leaving 13 bases between them. The CDR3 covers 13 residues. Germline-derived CDR1 and CDR2 are MNHEY and SMNVEV (reference sequence). The CDR3 DNA follows: TGTGCCACCGGGCCTCACAGGAACACTGAAGCTTTCTTT. Translating gives CATGPHRNTEAFF.

This clone was counted once. The rearrangement joins TRBV11-2 to TRBJ2-1; 11 bases match TRBD2. The CDR3 totals 18 residues. V lost 1 base to trimming and J lost 4 bases; unmatched junction nucleotides: 9. CDR1 SGHAT and CDR2 FQNNGV come from the germline V gene. CDR3 DNA sequence: TGTGCCAGCAGCTTAGCGGCGGCTAGCGGGAGGAAATACAATGAGCAGTTCTTC. It yields the protein CASSLAAASGRKYNEQFF.

V and J are TRBV10-3 and TRBJ1-1; unclear D gene. The CDR3 sequence is 14 residues long. Germline assignment: CDR1 ENHRY and CDR2 SYGVKD. V dropped 4 bases and J dropped 3 bases, with 12 bases sitting between them. The CDR3 region is CAISGARSDTEAFF. The CDR3 DNA reads as TGTGCCATCAGTGGGGCAAGGTCGGACACTGAAGCTTTCTTT.

This chain joins TRBV7-9 and TRBJ1-3; D remains unclear. V was pared by 5 bases and J by 0 bases, with 14 bases between. Germline lookup yields CDR1 SEHNR and CDR2 FQNEAQ (reference sequence). The CDR3 loop spans 16 amino acids. CDR3 sequence reads: CASSREGSVSGNTIYF. The CDR3 region has the DNA TGTGCCAGCAGCCGGGAAGGGAGCGTCTCTGGAAACACCATATATTTT.

The rearrangement uses TRBV19 and TRBJ1-1; D possibly corresponds to TRBD1 (5 bases). Germline CDR1 and CDR2: LNHDA and SQIVND (reference sequence). Trimming took off 5 bases at V and 12 bases at J, with 13 bases between the two ends. This CDR3 contains 11 residues. The CDR3 protein is CASSPSGAPFF. Written as DNA, the CDR3 is TGTGCCAGTAGTCCGTCTGGGGCGCCTTTCTTT. Full variable domain (remainder filled in from reference TRBV19 and TRBJ1-1): DGGITQSPKYLFRKEGQNVTLSCEQNLNHDAMYWYRQDPGQGLRLIYYSQIVNDFQKGDIAEGYSVSREKKESFPLTVTSAQKNPTAFYLCASSPSGAPFFGQGTRLTVV.

The chain links TRBV18 to TRBJ2-5, with unresolved D. The CDR3 spans 13 residues. V dropped 3 bases and J dropped 2 bases, with 7 bases sitting between them. In germline, CDR1 is KGHSH, CDR2 LQKENI. The CDR3 region has the DNA TGTGCCAGCTCACCGTCACCTCAAGAGACCCAGTACTTC. Its translation is CASSPSPQETQYF.

The chain joins TRBV4-1 to TRBJ2-3; D remains ambiguous. Germline V gene lookup returns CDR1 MGHRA and CDR2 YSYEKL. The germline V and J ends were trimmed by 0 bases and 4 bases, with 5 bases remaining between them. The CDR3 loop spans 13 amino acids. Here the CDR3 reads CASSQDFADTQYF. CDR3 DNA sequence: TGCGCCAGCAGCCAAGATTTTGCAGATACGCAGTATTTT.

The V call is TRBV12-3 or TRBV12-4, the J call TRBJ1-1; D is undetermined. V shed 3 bases and J shed 8 bases, with 13 bases lying between them. The CDR3 is 13 amino acids. The CDR3 here is CASSFRSSSEAFF. CDR3 nucleotide sequence: TGTGCCAGCAGTTTTAGGTCAAGTTCCGAAGCTTTCTTT.

The chain links TRBV5-5 to TRBJ2-5; 8 bases map to TRBD2. The CDR3 is made up of 14 amino acids. V shed 1 base, J shed 2 bases, and the junction held 1 base outside the gene matches. Per germline, CDR1 SGHKS and CDR2 YYEKEE (reference sequence). The CDR3 protein is CASSLTSGQETQYF. The CDR3, as DNA: TGTGCCAGCAGCTTGACTAGCGGACAAGAGACCCAGTACTTC.

This chain uses TRBV6-5 with TRBJ1-2, with 8 bases aligning to TRBD1. CDR1 and CDR2 from the germline V gene are MNHEY and SVGAGI. With V trimmed by 2 bases and J by 4 bases, 9 bases remained unmatched. CDR3 size: 16 residues. The CDR3 sequence: CASSYTGTGGFYGYTF. The CDR3 bases are TGTGCCAGCAGTTACACCGGCACAGGGGGTTTCTATGGCTACACCTTC.

The rearrangement joins TRBV5-1 to TRBJ2-2, with TRBD1 identical over 9 bases. Trimming cost V 0 bases and J 5 bases; bases outside gene matches: 5. Germline V gene data show CDR1 as SGHRS and CDR2 as YFSETQ. The CDR3 consists of 16 residues. CDR3 in amino acids: CASSLVAQGATGELFF. CDR3 nucleotide sequence: TGCGCCAGCAGCTTGGTCGCACAGGGGGCAACCGGGGAGCTGTTTTTT.

The chain carries TRBV11-2 and TRBJ1-4, with a weak D call TRBD1 (6 bases). This CDR3 comprises 15 residues. Trimming pared 5 bases from V and 5 bases from J, leaving 15 bases between. Per germline, CDR1 SGHAT and CDR2 FQNNGV. DNA of the CDR3: TGTGCCAGCAGCCAGTCGGGGGCTTCCAATGAAAAACTGTTTTTT. Protein: CASSQSGASNEKLFF. Using reference TRBV11-2 and TRBJ1-4 for the parts outside the CDR3, the full variable domain is EAGVAQSPRYKIIEKRQSVAFWCNPISGHATLYWYQQILGQGPKLLIQFQNNGVVDDSQLPKDRFSAERLKGVDSTLKIQPAKLEDSAVYLCASSQSGASNEKLFFGSGTQLSVL.

V gene TRBV2 combines with J gene TRBJ1-5, with TRBD1 as a possible D gene (5 bases). Germline CDR1 reads SNHLY; CDR2 reads FYNNEI. CDR3 length equals 11 residues. The V end lost 5 bases, the J end lost 8 bases, and 7 bases lay between the germline ends. The CDR3 DNA follows: TGTGCCAGCAGTCTGGGGGAGCCCCAGCATTTT. Its translation is CASSLGEPQHF.